This T cell receptor beta chain was captured in a study of identical twins. Study-level findings and limits: Out-of-frame TCR alpha sharing observed in monozygotic twins exceeded model estimates.

TCRdb used MiXCR to reprocess the 5' RACE reads, holding one entry per CDR3 protein. The table has under 900,000 distinct CDR3 sequences, roughly 18% seen once. This clonotype was picked up a small number of times. The antigen is unknown. Germline V gene sequence: CDR1 LGHNA, CDR2 YNFKEQ. The CDR3 contains 13 residues. Trimming took off 1 base at V and 10 bases at J, with 10 bases between the two ends. The sample also formed part of further work on T cells expressing NK-cell markers. That paper adds: Dominant NKG2C+ clonotypes made up roughly 1.0-8% of CD8+ T cells in several donors.

The TCR was taken from a woman aged 18-29 years in good health. The sequencing input was PBMCs. This chain connects TRBV4-2 to TRBJ1-4; D may be TRBD1 (5 bases). The CDR3 loop reads CASSQGDGPKLFF. CDR3 nucleotides: TGTGCCAGCAGCCAAGGGGACGGTCCAAAACTGTTTTTT.